Sequencing of this T cell receptor beta chain was carried out in a study of T cells after yellow fever vaccination. TCRdb recomputed calls from the 5' RACE reads with MiXCR, one row per CDR3 protein. Counted here are just under 600,000 distinct CDR3 sequences, approximately 13% occurring once; the ten biggest clones make up around 15%. Trimming left V 0 bases short and J 3 bases short, with 12 bases between. The CDR3 loop spans 15 amino acids. Germline values: CDR1 MNHNS, CDR2 SASEGT. This clonotype has only a few counts. This TCR was sampled from a man younger than 40 who received the YFV17D yellow fever vaccine. The chain is built from TRBV6-1 and TRBJ2-7; weak D call: TRBD1 (6 bases). Specimen: PBMCs, collected on the day of the yellow fever booster vaccination. This CDR3 is CASSEASVRGYEQYF. In nucleotides, the CDR3 is TGTGCCAGCAGTGAAGCGTCTGTCAGGGGCTACGAGCAGTACTTC.